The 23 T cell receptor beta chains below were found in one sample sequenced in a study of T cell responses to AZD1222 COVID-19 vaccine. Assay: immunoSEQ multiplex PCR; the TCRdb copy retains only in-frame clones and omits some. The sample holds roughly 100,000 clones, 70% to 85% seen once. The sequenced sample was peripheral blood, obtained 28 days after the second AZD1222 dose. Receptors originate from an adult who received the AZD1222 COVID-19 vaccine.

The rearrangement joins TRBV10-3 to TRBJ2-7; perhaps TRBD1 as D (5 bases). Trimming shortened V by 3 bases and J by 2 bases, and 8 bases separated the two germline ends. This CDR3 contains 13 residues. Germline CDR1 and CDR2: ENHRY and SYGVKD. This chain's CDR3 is CAISDQGTYEQYF. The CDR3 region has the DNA TGTGCCATCAGTGATCAGGGAACCTACGAGCAGTACTTC.

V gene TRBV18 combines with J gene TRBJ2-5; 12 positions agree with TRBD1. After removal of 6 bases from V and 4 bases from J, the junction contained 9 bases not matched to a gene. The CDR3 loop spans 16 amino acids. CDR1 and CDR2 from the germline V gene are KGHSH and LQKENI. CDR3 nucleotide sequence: TGTGCCAGCTCCCTATCGGGACAGGGGGCAGGAGAGACCCAGTACTTC. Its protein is CASSLSGQGAGETQYF.

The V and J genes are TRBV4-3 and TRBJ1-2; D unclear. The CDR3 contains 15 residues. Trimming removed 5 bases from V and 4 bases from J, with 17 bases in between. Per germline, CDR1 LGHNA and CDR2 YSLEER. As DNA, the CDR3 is TGCGCCAGCAGCAGGGAGAAGGGCGAAACCTATGGCTACACCTTC. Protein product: CASSREKGETYGYTF.

This CDR3 is CASSPPRGAAEAFF. CDR3 bases: TGTGCCAGCTCACCACCCAGGGGCGCCGCGGAAGCTTTCTTT. J is TRBJ1-1 and V is TRBV18; possible D gene TRBD1, 6 bases. Trimming cost V 0 bases and J 8 bases, with 13 bases left between them. This CDR3 is built from 14 residues. Germline values: CDR1 KGHSH, CDR2 LQKENI. The variable domain in full, completed from reference TRBV18 and TRBJ1-1, reads NAGVMQNPRHLVRRRGQEARLRCSPMKGHSHVYWYRQLPEEGLKFMVYLQKENIIDESGMPKERFSAEFPKEGPSILRIQQVVRGDSAAYFCASSPPRGAAEAFFGQGTRLTVV.

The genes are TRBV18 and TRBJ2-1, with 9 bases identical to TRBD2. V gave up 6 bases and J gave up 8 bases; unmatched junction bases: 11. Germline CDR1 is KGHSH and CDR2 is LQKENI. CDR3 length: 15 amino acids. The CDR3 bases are TGTGCCAGCTCCCCCAGGGCGGGGGGGCCAGATGAGCAGTTCTTC. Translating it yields CASSPRAGGPDEQFF.

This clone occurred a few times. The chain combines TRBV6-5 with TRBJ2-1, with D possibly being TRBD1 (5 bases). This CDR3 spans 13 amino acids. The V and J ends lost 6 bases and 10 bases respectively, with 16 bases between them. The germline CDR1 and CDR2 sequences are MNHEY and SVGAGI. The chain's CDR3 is CASSLGQGDEQFF. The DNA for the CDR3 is TGTGCCAGCAGCCTTGGGCAGGGCGACGAGCAGTTCTTC.

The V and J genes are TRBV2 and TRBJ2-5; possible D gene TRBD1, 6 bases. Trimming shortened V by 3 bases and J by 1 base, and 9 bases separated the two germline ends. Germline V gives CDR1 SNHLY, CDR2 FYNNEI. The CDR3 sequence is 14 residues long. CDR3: CASSEADSQETQYF. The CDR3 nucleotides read TGTGCCAGCAGTGAGGCGGACAGCCAAGAGACCCAGTACTTC. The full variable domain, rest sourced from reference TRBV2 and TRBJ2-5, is EPEVTQTPSHQVTQMGQEVILRCVPISNHLYFYWYRQILGQKVEFLVSFYNNEISEKSEIFDDQFSVERPDGSNFTLKIRSTKLEDSAMYFCASSEADSQETQYFGPGTRLLVL.

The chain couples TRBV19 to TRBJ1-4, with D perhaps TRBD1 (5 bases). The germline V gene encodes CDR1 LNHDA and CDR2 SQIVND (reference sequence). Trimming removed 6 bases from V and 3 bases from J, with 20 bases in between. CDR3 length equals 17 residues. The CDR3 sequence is CASSNLRRRGSNEKLFF. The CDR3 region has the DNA TGTGCCAGTAGCAATCTCAGGCGGAGGGGATCTAATGAAAAACTGTTTTTT.

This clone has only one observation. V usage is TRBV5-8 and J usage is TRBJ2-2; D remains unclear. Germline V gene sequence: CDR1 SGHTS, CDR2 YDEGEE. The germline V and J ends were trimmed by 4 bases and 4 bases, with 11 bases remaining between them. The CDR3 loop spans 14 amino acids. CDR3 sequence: CASSPPDGTGELFF. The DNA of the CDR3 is TGTGCCAGCAGCCCCCCAGATGGCACCGGGGAGCTGTTTTTT.

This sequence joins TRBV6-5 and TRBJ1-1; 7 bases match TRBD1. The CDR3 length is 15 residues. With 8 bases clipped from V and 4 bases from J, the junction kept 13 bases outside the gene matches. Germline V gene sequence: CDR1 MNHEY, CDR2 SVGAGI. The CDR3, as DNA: TGTGCCAGCCCTTCTCCCGAGACAGGGACCACTGAAGCTTTCTTT. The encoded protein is CASPSPETGTTEAFF.

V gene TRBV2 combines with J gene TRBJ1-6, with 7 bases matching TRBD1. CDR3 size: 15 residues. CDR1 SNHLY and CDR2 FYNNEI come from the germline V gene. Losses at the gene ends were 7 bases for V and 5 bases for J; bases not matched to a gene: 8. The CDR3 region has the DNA TGTGCCAGCAAACCGACAGGGAGAGATAATTCACCCCTCCACTTT. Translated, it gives CASKPTGRDNSPLHF.

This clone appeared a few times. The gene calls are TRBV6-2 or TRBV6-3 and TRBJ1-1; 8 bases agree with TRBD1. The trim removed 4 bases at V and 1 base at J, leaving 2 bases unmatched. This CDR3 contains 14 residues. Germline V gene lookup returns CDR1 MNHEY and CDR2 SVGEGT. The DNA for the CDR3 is TGTGCCAGCAGTTGGACAGGGTCGAACACTGAAGCTTTCTTT. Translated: CASSWTGSNTEAFF.

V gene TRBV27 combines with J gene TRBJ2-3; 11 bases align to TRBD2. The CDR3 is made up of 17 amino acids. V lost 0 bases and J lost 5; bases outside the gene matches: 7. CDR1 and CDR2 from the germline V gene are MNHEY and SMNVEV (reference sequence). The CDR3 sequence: CASSLSRGLAGGDTQYF. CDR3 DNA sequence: TGTGCCAGCAGTTTATCGAGGGGGCTAGCGGGAGGAGATACGCAGTATTTT.

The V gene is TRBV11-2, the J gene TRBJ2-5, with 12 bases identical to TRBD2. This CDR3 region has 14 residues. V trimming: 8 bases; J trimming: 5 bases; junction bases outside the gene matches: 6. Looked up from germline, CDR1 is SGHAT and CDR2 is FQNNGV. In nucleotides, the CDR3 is TGTGCCAGCGGGTCTCTAGCGGGGGGGGAGACCCAGTACTTC. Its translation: CASGSLAGGETQYF. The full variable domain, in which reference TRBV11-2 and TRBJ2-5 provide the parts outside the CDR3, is EAGVAQSPRYKIIEKRQSVAFWCNPISGHATLYWYQQILGQGPKLLIQFQNNGVVDDSQLPKDRFSAERLKGVDSTLKIQPAKLEDSAVYLCASGSLAGGETQYFGPGTRLLVL.

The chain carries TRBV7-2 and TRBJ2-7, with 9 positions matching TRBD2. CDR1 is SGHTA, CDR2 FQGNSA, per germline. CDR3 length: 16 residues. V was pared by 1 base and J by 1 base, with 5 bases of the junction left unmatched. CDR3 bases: TGTGCCAGCAGCTTAGATAGCGGGAGAGGATCCTACGAGCAGTACTTC. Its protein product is CASSLDSGRGSYEQYF.

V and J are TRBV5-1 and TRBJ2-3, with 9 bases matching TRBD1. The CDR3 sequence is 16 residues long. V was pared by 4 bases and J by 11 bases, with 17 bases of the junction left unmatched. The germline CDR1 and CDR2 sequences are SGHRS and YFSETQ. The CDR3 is CASSVPPPGTGYRQYF. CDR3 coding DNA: TGCGCCAGCAGCGTACCCCCCCCCGGGACAGGGTATCGGCAGTATTTT.

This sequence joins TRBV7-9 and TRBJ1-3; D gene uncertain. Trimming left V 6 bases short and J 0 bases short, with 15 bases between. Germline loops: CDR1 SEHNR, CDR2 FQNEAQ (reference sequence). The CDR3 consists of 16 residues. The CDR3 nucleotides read TGTGCCAGCAGTTCGGTAGGCCAGAGCTCTGGAAACACCATATATTTT. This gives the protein CASSSVGQSSGNTIYF.

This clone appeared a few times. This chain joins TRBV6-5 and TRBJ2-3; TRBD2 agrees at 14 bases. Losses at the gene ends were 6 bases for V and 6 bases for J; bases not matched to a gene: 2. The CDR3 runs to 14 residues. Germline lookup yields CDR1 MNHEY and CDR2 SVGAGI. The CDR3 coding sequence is TGTGCCAGCAGGACTAGCGGGGGGGCGGATACGCAGTATTTT. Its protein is CASRTSGGADTQYF.

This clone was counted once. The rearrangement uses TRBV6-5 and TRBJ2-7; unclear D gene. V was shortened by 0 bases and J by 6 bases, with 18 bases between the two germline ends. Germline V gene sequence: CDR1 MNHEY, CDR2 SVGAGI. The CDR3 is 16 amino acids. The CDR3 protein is CASSYSAETGRAEQYF. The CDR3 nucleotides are TGTGCCAGCAGTTACTCCGCGGAAACGGGCAGAGCCGAGCAGTACTTC.

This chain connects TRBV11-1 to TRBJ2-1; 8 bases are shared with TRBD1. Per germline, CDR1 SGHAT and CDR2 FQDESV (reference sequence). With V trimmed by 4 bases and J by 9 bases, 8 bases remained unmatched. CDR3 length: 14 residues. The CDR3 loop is CASSYPRGPGEQFF. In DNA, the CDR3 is TGTGCCAGCAGCTATCCCAGGGGGCCGGGTGAGCAGTTCTTC.

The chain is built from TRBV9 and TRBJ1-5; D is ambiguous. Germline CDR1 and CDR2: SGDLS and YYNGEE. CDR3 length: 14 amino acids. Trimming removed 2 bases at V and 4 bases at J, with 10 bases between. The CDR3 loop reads CASSVGRSNQPQHF. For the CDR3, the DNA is TGTGCCAGCAGCGTGGGTAGGTCGAATCAGCCCCAGCATTTT. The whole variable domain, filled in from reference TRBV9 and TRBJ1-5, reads DSGVTQTPKHLITATGQRVTLRCSPRSGDLSVYWYQQSLDQGLQFLIQYYNGEERAKGNILERFSAQQFPDLHSELNLSSLELGDSALYFCASSVGRSNQPQHFGDGTRLSIL.

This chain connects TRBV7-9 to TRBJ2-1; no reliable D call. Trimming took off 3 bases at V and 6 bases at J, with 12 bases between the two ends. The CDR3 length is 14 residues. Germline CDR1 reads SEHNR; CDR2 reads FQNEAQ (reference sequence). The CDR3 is CASSFRSGSNEQFF. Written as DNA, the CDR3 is TGTGCCAGCAGCTTCCGGAGTGGAAGCAATGAGCAGTTCTTC.

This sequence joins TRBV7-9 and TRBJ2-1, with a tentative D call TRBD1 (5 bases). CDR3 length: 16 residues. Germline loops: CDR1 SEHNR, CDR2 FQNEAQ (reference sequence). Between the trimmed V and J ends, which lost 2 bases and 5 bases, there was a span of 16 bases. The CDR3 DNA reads TGTGCCAGCAGCTTAATTTCAGGGCCTGACCACAATGAGCAGTTCTTC. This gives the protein CASSLISGPDHNEQFF. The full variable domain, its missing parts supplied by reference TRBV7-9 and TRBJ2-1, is DTGVSQNPRHKITKRGQNVTFRCDPISEHNRLYWYRQTLGQGPEFLTYFQNEAQLEKSRLLSDRFSAERPKGSFSTLEIQRTEQGDSAMYLCASSLISGPDHNEQFFGPGTRLTVL.